Each of the 3 T cell receptor beta chains below was sequenced from the same sample in a study of technical replicates of blood from a few donors. TCRdb's copy holds only in-frame clones and misses some; the assay was immunoSEQ multiplex PCR. The repertoire holds around 15,000 clones, with 87% as singletons. Input material: PBMCs. The receptors originated from a human donor in good health.

V usage is TRBV5-1 and J usage is TRBJ2-7; a weak D match, TRBD1 (5 bases). In germline, CDR1 is SGHRS, CDR2 YFSETQ. This CDR3 comprises 15 residues. Trimming cost V 4 bases and J 1 base, with 15 bases left between them. CDR3 sequence: CASSPDSSTSYEQYF. The CDR3 bases are TGCGCCAGCAGCCCAGACAGCTCTACTTCCTACGAGCAGTACTTC.

The CDR3, as DNA: TGTGCCAGCAGCTTCCCCACGGGAGTGGGTAATGAGCAGTTCTTC. This sequence encodes CASSFPTGVGNEQFF. The rearrangement links TRBV7-2 to TRBJ2-1, with TRBD2 as a possible D gene (6 bases). V was pared by 3 bases and J by 7 bases, with 16 bases between. This CDR3 contains 15 residues. Germline CDR1 SGHTA, CDR2 FQGNSA. Drawing the rest from reference TRBV7-2 and TRBJ2-1, the complete variable domain is GAGVSQSPSNKVTEKGKDVELRCDPISGHTALYWYRQSLGQGLEFLIYFQGNSAPDKSGLPSDRFSAERTGGSVSTLTIQRTQQEDSAVYLCASSFPTGVGNEQFFGPGTRLTVL.

There are a few counts of this clone. The chain links TRBV19 to TRBJ1-5; D unresolved. The ends were cut back, 9 bases at V and 2 bases at J, with 11 bases in the middle. CDR3 length equals 13 residues. Germline-derived CDR1 and CDR2 are LNHDA and SQIVND (reference sequence). The CDR3 sequence is CASQDRGNQPQHF. CDR3 sequence (DNA): TGTGCCAGCCAAGACCGGGGCAATCAGCCCCAGCATTTT.